Listed below are T cell receptor beta chains from one sample, sequenced in a study of blood T cells in healthy people across ages. One entry per CDR3 protein results from TCRdb running MiXCR on the 5' RACE reads. The table records roughly 1,500,000 distinct CDR3 sequences, roughly 32% of them present only once. Sequencing was performed on blood. The source of these receptors is a woman aged 25 to 39 in good health. CDR3s include the opening cysteine and the closing phenylalanine or tryptophan. Each record gives: CDR3 DNA, CDR3 protein, J gene, clone size, D gene, V gene. A D gene is named only where the DNA matches it firmly. Clone sizes are given selectively: once, few, many, or a class where the clone is expanded.

CDR3nt: TGCGCCAGCAGCCAAGTGGAACGGGACCCATACAATGAGCAGTTCTTC
CDR3aa: CASSQVERDPYNEQFF
j_gene: TRBJ2-1
abundance: few
d_gene: -
v_gene: TRBV4-1

CDR3nt: TGTGCCAGCCTATGGGGACTAGCGGGAGTATTGAACACCGAGGAGCTGTTTTTT
CDR3aa: CASLWGLAGVLNTEELFF
j_gene: TRBJ2-2
abundance: -
d_gene: TRBD2
v_gene: TRBV7-9

CDR3nt: TGCGCCAGCAGCCAAGAGGGGGAAGCTTTCTTT
CDR3aa: CASSQEGEAFF
j_gene: TRBJ1-1
abundance: -
d_gene: -
v_gene: TRBV4-1

CDR3nt: TGTGCCAGCAGTTTATCCGGGGCCACAGGGTACTATGGCTACACCTTC
CDR3aa: CASSLSGATGYYGYTF
j_gene: TRBJ1-2
abundance: -
d_gene: -
v_gene: TRBV6-5

CDR3nt: TGTGCCAGCAGCCAAGAGGTAACGGGAGATACGCAGTATTTT
CDR3aa: CASSQEVTGDTQYF
j_gene: TRBJ2-3
abundance: -
d_gene: -
v_gene: TRBV4-2

CDR3nt: TGCAGTGCTAGAGATCCACTCGAGCAGTACTTC
CDR3aa: CSARDPLEQYF
j_gene: TRBJ2-7
abundance: few
d_gene: -
v_gene: TRBV20-1

CDR3nt: TGTGCCATCAGCGCCGAACAGAGGAACACTGAAGCTTTCTTT
CDR3aa: CAISAEQRNTEAFF
j_gene: TRBJ1-1
abundance: once
d_gene: -
v_gene: TRBV10-3

CDR3nt: TGTGCCAGCAGCTTTAGAGAGCGGGGTGTGCAAGAGACCCAGTACTTC
CDR3aa: CASSFRERGVQETQYF
j_gene: TRBJ2-5
abundance: many
d_gene: TRBD2
v_gene: TRBV7-6

CDR3nt: TGTGCCAGCAGTTTAGGGATGCAGGGGCGGATTGAAGCCAAAAACATTCAGTACTTC
CDR3aa: CASSLGMQGRIEAKNIQYF
j_gene: TRBJ2-4
abundance: few
d_gene: -
v_gene: TRBV28

CDR3nt: TGTGCCAGCAGTTACGACAGGCAAGATACGCAGTATTTT
CDR3aa: CASSYDRQDTQYF
j_gene: TRBJ2-3
abundance: once
d_gene: -
v_gene: TRBV6-6

CDR3nt: TGTGCCAGCAGCCTCACAGGGTCGGGCTACAATGAGCAGTTCTTC
CDR3aa: CASSLTGSGYNEQFF
j_gene: TRBJ2-1
abundance: -
d_gene: -
v_gene: TRBV5-5

CDR3nt: TGTGCCAGCCACCCGACTAGCGGGGGGGCCTATGAGCAGTTCTTC
CDR3aa: CASHPTSGGAYEQFF
j_gene: TRBJ2-1
abundance: once
d_gene: TRBD2
v_gene: TRBV19

CDR3nt: TGTGCCAGCATTATCCCCGGTGGGACAGGGGGTACTGAAGCTTTCTTT
CDR3aa: CASIIPGGTGGTEAFF
j_gene: TRBJ1-1
abundance: few
d_gene: TRBD1
v_gene: TRBV28

CDR3nt: TGCAGTGCTCCCACTGGCCGGGAGGACGAGCAGTACTTC
CDR3aa: CSAPTGREDEQYF
j_gene: TRBJ2-7
abundance: few
d_gene: TRBD2
v_gene: TRBV20-1

CDR3nt: TGTGCCAGCAGTGAACCCCCCCGACTAGGCCAGACAGATACGCAGTATTTT
CDR3aa: CASSEPPRLGQTDTQYF
j_gene: TRBJ2-3
abundance: -
d_gene: -
v_gene: TRBV6-1

CDR3nt: TGTGCCAGCAGTCCTCCTTATCCTAGCACAGATACGCAGTATTTT
CDR3aa: CASSPPYPSTDTQYF
j_gene: TRBJ2-3
abundance: -
d_gene: -
v_gene: TRBV7-8

CDR3nt: TGTGCCACCAGCGCGGGGACGAATGAAAAACTGTTTTTT
CDR3aa: CATSAGTNEKLFF
j_gene: TRBJ1-4
abundance: -
d_gene: -
v_gene: TRBV15

CDR3nt: TGTGCCAGCAGTTACACGGAAATAACCTACGAGCAGTACTTC
CDR3aa: CASSYTEITYEQYF
j_gene: TRBJ2-7
abundance: -
d_gene: -
v_gene: TRBV6-5

CDR3nt: TGCGCCAGCAGCTCAGACAGCCCAACCTACAATGAGCAGTTCTTC
CDR3aa: CASSSDSPTYNEQFF
j_gene: TRBJ2-1
abundance: -
d_gene: -
v_gene: TRBV5-1

CDR3nt: TGTGCCAGCAGCTTATGGGTAGCGGGGGGACAAGAGACCCAGTACTTC
CDR3aa: CASSLWVAGGQETQYF
j_gene: TRBJ2-5
abundance: few
d_gene: TRBD2
v_gene: TRBV5-5